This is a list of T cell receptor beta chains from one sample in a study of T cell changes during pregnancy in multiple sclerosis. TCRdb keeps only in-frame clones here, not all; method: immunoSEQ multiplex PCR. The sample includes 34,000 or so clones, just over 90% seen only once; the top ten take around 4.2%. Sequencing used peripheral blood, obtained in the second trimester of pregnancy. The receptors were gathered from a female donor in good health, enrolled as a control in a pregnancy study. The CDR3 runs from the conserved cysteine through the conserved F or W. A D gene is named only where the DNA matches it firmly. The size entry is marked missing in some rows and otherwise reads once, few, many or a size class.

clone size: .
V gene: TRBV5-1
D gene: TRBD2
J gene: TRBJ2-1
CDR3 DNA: TGCGCCAGCAGCTCGGGACTAGCGGAGGGCTCCTACAATGAGCAGTTCTTC
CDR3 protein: CASSSGLAEGSYNEQFF

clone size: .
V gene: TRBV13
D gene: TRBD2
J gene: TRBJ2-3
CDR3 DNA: TGTGCCAGCAGCTTAGGCCAATTACCTAGCGGGGAGATCAAAGATACGCAGTATTTT
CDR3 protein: CASSLGQLPSGEIKDTQYF

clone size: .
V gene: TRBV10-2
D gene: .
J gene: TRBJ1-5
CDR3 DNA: TGCGCCAGCAGTGATTACACGGGTAGCAATCAGCCCCAGCATTTT
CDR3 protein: CASSDYTGSNQPQHF

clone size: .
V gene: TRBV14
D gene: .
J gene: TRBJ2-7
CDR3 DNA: TGTGCCAGCAGCGCGGTAGCCGGGTACGAGCAGTACTTC
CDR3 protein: CASSAVAGYEQYF

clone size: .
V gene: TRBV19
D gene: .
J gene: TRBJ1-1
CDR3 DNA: TGTGCCAGTAGTACCCCCGAAACAGGGAAAGGCGAAGCTTTCTTT
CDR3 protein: CASSTPETGKGEAFF

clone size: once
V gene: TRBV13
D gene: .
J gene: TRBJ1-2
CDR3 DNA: TGTGCCAGCAGCTTAGGCGCAGGGTATACTAACTATGGCTACACCTTC
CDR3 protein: CASSLGAGYTNYGYTF

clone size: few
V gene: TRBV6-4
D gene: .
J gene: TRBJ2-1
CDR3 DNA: TGTGCCAGCAGTGACTCTTCCCGCCAGGTGAATGAGCAGTTCTTC
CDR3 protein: CASSDSSRQVNEQFF

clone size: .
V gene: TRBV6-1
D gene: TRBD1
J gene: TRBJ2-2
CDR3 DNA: TGTGCCACCCCATTAGGGACAGGGGATCACGGGGAGCTGTTTTTT
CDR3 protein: CATPLGTGDHGELFF

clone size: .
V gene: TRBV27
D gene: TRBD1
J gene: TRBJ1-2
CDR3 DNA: TGTGCCAGCAGTTTATCCAAGACAGGGGGAGGTGGCTACACCTTC
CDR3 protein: CASSLSKTGGGGYTF

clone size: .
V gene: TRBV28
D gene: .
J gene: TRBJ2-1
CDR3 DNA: TGTGCCAGCAGTCCCTCGGCCCACAGCTACAATGAGCAGTTCTTC
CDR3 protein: CASSPSAHSYNEQFF

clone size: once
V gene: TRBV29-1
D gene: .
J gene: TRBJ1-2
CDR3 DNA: TGCAGCGTTGCGGGAGGCGTCTCCTATGGCTACACCTTC
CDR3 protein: CSVAGGVSYGYTF

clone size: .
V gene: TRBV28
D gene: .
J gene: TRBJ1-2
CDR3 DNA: TGTGCCAGCAGTTTACTCCCTGTGTGGGGGCACGACCAACCCTATGGCTACACCTTC
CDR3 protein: CASSLLPVWGHDQPYGYTF

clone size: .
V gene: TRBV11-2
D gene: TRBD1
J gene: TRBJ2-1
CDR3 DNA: TGTGCCAGCAGCTTGGAACGGGACAGCTCCTACAATGAGCAGTTCTTC
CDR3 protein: CASSLERDSSYNEQFF

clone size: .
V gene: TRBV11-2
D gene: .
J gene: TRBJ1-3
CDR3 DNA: TGTGCCAGCAGCTTAGCACCATTGGCAGGGTCTGGAAACACCATATATTTT
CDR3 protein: CASSLAPLAGSGNTIYF

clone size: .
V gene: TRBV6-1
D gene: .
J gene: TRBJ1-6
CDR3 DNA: TGTGCCAGCAGTGATCAGGTTAATTCACCCCTCCACTTT
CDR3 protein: CASSDQVNSPLHF

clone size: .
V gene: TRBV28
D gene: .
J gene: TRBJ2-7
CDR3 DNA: TGTGCCAGCAGCCCGCGGGGAGTCGGCGGTCGCGAGCAGTACTTC
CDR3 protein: CASSPRGVGGREQYF

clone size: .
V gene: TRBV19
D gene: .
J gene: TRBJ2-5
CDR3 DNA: TGTGCCAGTAGTCGGTCCACGGTAGAGACCCAGTACTTC
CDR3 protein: CASSRSTVETQYF

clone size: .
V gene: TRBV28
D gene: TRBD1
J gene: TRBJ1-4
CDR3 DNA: TGTGCCAGAGAGTGTGGGACAGGGACAGAAAAACTGTTTTTT
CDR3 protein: CARECGTGTEKLFF

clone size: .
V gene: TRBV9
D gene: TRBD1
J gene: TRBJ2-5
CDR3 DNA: TGTGCCAGCAGCGTAGGTAGGAGGTCCTGGACAGGTGGGGAAGAGACCCAGTACTTC
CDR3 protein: CASSVGRRSWTGGEETQYF